Given below is one T cell receptor beta chain in context. This sample is drawn from a study of blood T cell repertoires in COVID-19. Overall study context: Some COVID-19 samples were acute and others convalescent; all came from the United States, Italy and Spain. T cells, B-cell-depleted T cells, or PBMCs provided the cDNA or gDNA that served as material.

With 5 bases removed from V and 5 bases from J, the gap between germline ends came to 20 bases. In germline, CDR1 is SGHTA, CDR2 FQGNSA. This CDR3 has 16 amino acids. Original analysis: Amplification with reference gene primers provided the estimates of nucleated cell counts. Profiled with immunoSEQ multiplex PCR; TCRdb holds only in-frame clones, not every one. The DNA gave D and trimming, while V, J and clone size come from that table. The sample records a few hundred thousand clones, around 84% being singletons. This sequence originates from a woman aged 80 or over with active or convalescent COVID-19. Source material: peripheral blood. The chain is built from TRBV7-2 and TRBJ2-3; D is possibly TRBD1 (6 bases). CDR3 sequence: CASSPRSGRGGDTQYF. CDR3 DNA: TGTGCCAGCAGCCCCAGGTCCGGGCGAGGGGGAGATACGCAGTATTTT.